Presented here are 19 T cell receptor beta chains from one specimen sequenced in a study of T cell responses to AZD1222 COVID-19 vaccine (dated by TCRdb to about 2021). Library construction relied on the immunoSEQ multiplex PCR assay. In its TCRdb copy, this immuneACCESS table keeps in-frame sequences only and misses some clones. Where compared with another copy, unresolved V genes explain less than half of these, and the others have no known cause. This sample is represented by about 120,000 clones; 92% of them were singletons. 6% to 9% of the sample goes to the ten largest clones. In light of the paper, this sample's time point label describes: about 28 days (+/-7) after the second vaccine dose. The specimen comprised peripheral blood, sampled 28 days after the second AZD1222 dose. The source of these receptors is an adult who received the AZD1222 COVID-19 vaccine.

This rearrangement joins TRBV2 to TRBJ2-7; weak D call: TRBD2 (5 bases). This CDR3 has 12 amino acids. The germline gives CDR1 SNHLY, CDR2 FYNNEI. V lost 8 bases and J lost 2, with 10 bases in between. In DNA, the CDR3 is TGTGCCAGCGGAGGTTCGGCCTACGAGCAGTACTTC. It codes for CASGGSAYEQYF.

A single count supports this clone. The V and J genes are TRBV7-8 and TRBJ1-1, with TRBD1 matching 7 bases. Germline assignment: CDR1 SGHVS and CDR2 FQNEAQ. The CDR3 is made up of 13 amino acids. J was trimmed by 3 bases and V by 3 bases; bases with no gene match: 1. The CDR3 loop reads CASSFQGDTEAFF. The CDR3 DNA reads as TGTGCCAGCAGCTTTCAGGGGGACACTGAAGCTTTCTTT.

The chain carries TRBV27 and TRBJ1-5; D uncertain. CDR3 size: 14 residues. Trimming removed 2 bases from V and 0 bases from J, with 5 bases in between. CDR1 MNHEY and CDR2 SMNVEV come from the germline V gene (reference sequence). CDR3 nucleotides: TGTGCCAGCAGTTTAGTTCATAGCAATCAGCCCCAGCATTTT. Translation: CASSLVHSNQPQHF.

The V gene is TRBV27, the J gene TRBJ2-1; 12 bases fit TRBD2. Trimming at V came to 6 bases and at J to 5 bases, leaving 5 bases not matched to a gene. Per germline, CDR1 MNHEY and CDR2 SMNVEV (reference sequence). The length of the CDR3 is 15 residues. CDR3 region: CASRVGLAGNNEQFF. The DNA of the CDR3 is TGTGCCAGCAGAGTGGGACTAGCGGGCAACAATGAGCAGTTCTTC.

This clone has just one count. CDR3: CASSQQTGVDEQFF. CDR3 nucleotides: TGTGCCAGCAGTCAGCAGACAGGGGTTGATGAGCAGTTCTTC. The chain recombines TRBV27 with TRBJ2-1; 8 bases map to TRBD1. Germline loops: CDR1 MNHEY, CDR2 SMNVEV (reference sequence). This CDR3 spans 14 amino acids. Losses at the gene ends were 5 bases for V and 8 bases for J; bases not matched to a gene: 8.

The chain recombines TRBV7-9 with TRBJ2-1; the match to TRBD2 covers 8 bases. The CDR3 consists of 15 residues. The trim removed 1 base at V and 9 bases at J, leaving 8 bases unmatched. CDR1 and CDR2 (germline): SEHNR, FQNEAQ (reference sequence). The chain's CDR3 is CASSLGVGRASEQFF. The CDR3 region has the DNA TGTGCCAGCAGCTTAGGAGTCGGGAGGGCCAGTGAGCAGTTCTTC.

CDR3: CASSYDPNYEQYF. In DNA, the CDR3 is TGTGCCAGCAGTTACGACCCGAACTACGAGCAGTACTTC. The gene calls are TRBV6-5 and TRBJ2-7; D is unresolved. The germline V gene has CDR1 MNHEY and CDR2 SVGAGI. CDR3 size: 13 residues. Trimming removed 2 bases at V and 3 bases at J, with 8 bases between.

The chain is built from TRBV5-4 and TRBJ2-3, with 7 bases lining up with TRBD1. Unmatched junction bases numbered 4, after V lost 4 bases and J lost 2 bases. Germline V CDR1 and CDR2: SGHNT, YYREEE (reference sequence). The CDR3 sequence is 14 residues long. CDR3 sequence: CASSPGQATDTQYF. The CDR3 bases are TGTGCCAGCAGCCCTGGACAGGCCACAGATACGCAGTATTTT.

The chain employs TRBV11-3 and TRBJ2-1; D remains unclear. The V gene's germline CDR1 is SGHNT and CDR2 YENEEA. The CDR3 consists of 13 residues. Trimming stripped 5 bases from V and 8 bases from J, with 13 bases between. The CDR3 spells CASSLGMMDEQFF. DNA for the CDR3: TGTGCCAGCAGCCTAGGGATGATGGATGAGCAGTTCTTC.

In the case of this clone: No conserved phenylalanine or tryptophan ends this CDR3, so it is likely a read error. Because the CDR3's place on the DNA is in doubt, the DNA is left out and the CDR3 is given as listed by TCRdb. V usage is TRBV6-4 and J usage is TRBJ2-4; whether TRBD1, the table's D call, matches the DNA was not checked. The CDR3 adds up to 9 amino acids, both ends counted. Germline CDR1 is MRHNA and CDR2 is SNTAGT. This chain's CDR3 is CASTTTGML.

This sequence joins TRBV18 and TRBJ1-3, with D possibly TRBD1 on 5 matching bases. Germline V lookup: CDR1 KGHSH, CDR2 LQKENI. Trimming pared 2 bases from V and 1 base from J, leaving 15 bases between. This CDR3 comprises 17 residues. CDR3 residues: CASSPFAGRDSGNTIYF. Here the CDR3 DNA reads TGTGCCAGCTCACCATTTGCAGGGAGGGATTCTGGAAACACCATATATTTT.

The V and J genes are TRBV4-1 and TRBJ1-1; D gene uncertain. V lost 0 bases to trimming and J lost 0 bases, with 14 bases between them. CDR1 and CDR2 from the germline V gene are MGHRA and YSYEKL. This CDR3 region has 17 residues. The DNA of the CDR3 is TGCGCCAGCAGCCAAGAATGGGGAGGATTCATGAACACTGAAGCTTTCTTT. This translates into CASSQEWGGFMNTEAFF.

This clone has more than one count but fewer than ten. The gene calls are TRBV12-3 or TRBV12-4 and TRBJ1-1; possible D gene TRBD1, 6 bases. The CDR3 totals 12 residues. Trimming shortened V by 5 bases and J by 6 bases, and 10 bases separated the two germline ends. The CDR3 DNA sequence: TGTGCCAGCAGTACAGGGTTCGCTGAAGCTTTCTTT. Protein product: CASSTGFAEAFF.

The chain carries TRBV18 and TRBJ2-7; D is unresolved. Germline V lookup: CDR1 KGHSH, CDR2 LQKENI. Trimming removed 1 base from V and 6 bases from J, with 10 bases in between. The CDR3 sequence is 13 residues long. CDR3 DNA sequence: TGTGCCAGCTCACCACTTTTATCGGTCGAGCAGTACTTC. This sequence encodes CASSPLLSVEQYF. Together with reference TRBV18 and TRBJ2-7, the CDR3 gives the full variable domain: NAGVMQNPRHLVRRRGQEARLRCSPMKGHSHVYWYRQLPEEGLKFMVYLQKENIIDESGMPKERFSAEFPKEGPSILRIQQVVRGDSAAYFCASSPLLSVEQYFGPGTRLTVT.

This chain uses TRBV2 with TRBJ1-1; D is perhaps TRBD1 (6 bases). The V end lost 7 bases, the J end lost 11 bases, and 20 bases lay between the germline ends. The germline V gene encodes CDR1 SNHLY and CDR2 FYNNEI. The CDR3 length is 13 residues. The CDR3 sequence is CASNEAGQPGAFF. The CDR3 bases are TGTGCCAGCAACGAAGCGGGACAACCGGGGGCTTTCTTT.

This rearrangement joins TRBV7-2 to TRBJ2-3; D ambiguous. The CDR3 length is 13 residues. The germline gives CDR1 SGHTA, CDR2 FQGNSA. The germline V and J ends were trimmed by 7 bases and 3 bases, with 11 bases remaining between them. The CDR3 DNA is TGTGCCAGCAAAAATCGCCGGACAGATACGCAGTATTTT. Amino acids: CASKNRRTDTQYF.

This clone was counted between two and nine times. V and J are TRBV5-1 and TRBJ1-1; unclear D gene. Germline lookup yields CDR1 SGHRS and CDR2 YFSETQ. V lost 0 bases and J lost 7, with 10 bases in between. The CDR3 length is 13 residues. The chain's CDR3 is CASSLESGDEAFF. The DNA for the CDR3 is TGCGCCAGCAGCTTGGAGTCTGGGGATGAAGCTTTCTTT.

The chain carries TRBV18 and TRBJ1-6; D possibly corresponds to TRBD1 (6 bases). V was shortened by 6 bases and J by 6 bases, with 15 bases between the two germline ends. Per the germline V gene, CDR1 is KGHSH and CDR2 is LQKENI. The CDR3 is 15 residues long. The CDR3 is CASSQGPLGNSPLHF. CDR3 DNA sequence: TGTGCCAGCTCGCAGGGGCCACTGGGTAATTCACCCCTCCACTTT. Full variable domain (remainder filled in from reference TRBV18 and TRBJ1-6): NAGVMQNPRHLVRRRGQEARLRCSPMKGHSHVYWYRQLPEEGLKFMVYLQKENIIDESGMPKERFSAEFPKEGPSILRIQQVVRGDSAAYFCASSQGPLGNSPLHFGNGTRLTVT.

V gene TRBV28 combines with J gene TRBJ1-6; D possibly corresponds to TRBD1 (5 bases). CDR1 and CDR2 from the germline V gene are MDHEN and SYDVKM. Trimming shortened V by 3 bases and J by 4 bases, and 10 bases separated the two germline ends. The CDR3 is 15 residues long. As DNA, the CDR3 is TGTGCCAGCAGTTTTCCTCGACAGTATAATTCACCCCTCCACTTT. Translated: CASSFPRQYNSPLHF. The full variable domain, in which reference TRBV28 and TRBJ1-6 provide the parts outside the CDR3, is DVKVTQSSRYLVKRTGEKVFLECVQDMDHENMFWYRQDPGLGLRLIYFSYDVKMKEKGDIPEGYSVSREKKERFSLILESASTNQTSMYLCASSFPRQYNSPLHFGNGTRLTVT.